This is a list of T cell receptor beta chains from one sample in a study of CD8 T cells in Susac syndrome. TCRdb re-called the immunoSEQ multiplex PCR reads through MiXCR, storing one row per CDR3 protein. The data show over 130,000 distinct CDR3 sequences, approximately 96% seen once. Material for sequencing was CD4+ T cells from PBMCs. These TCRs come from a human donor with multiple sclerosis. The CDR3 runs from the conserved cysteine through the conserved F or W. Each record gives: J gene, D gene, clone size, V gene, CDR3 protein, CDR3 DNA. A D gene is named only where the DNA matches it firmly. Only some rows state a clone size, as once, few, many or a class for expanded clones.

j_gene: TRBJ2-7; d_gene: .; abundance: .; v_gene: TRBV5-1; CDR3aa: CASSLVGGGSYEQYF; CDR3nt: TGCGCCAGCAGCTTGGTTGGCGGGGGCAGCTACGAGCAGTACTTC
j_gene: TRBJ2-1; d_gene: .; abundance: .; v_gene: TRBV29-1; CDR3aa: CSVLRQRSEQFF; CDR3nt: TGCAGCGTCCTGAGGCAGCGTAGTGAGCAGTTCTTC
j_gene: TRBJ2-2; d_gene: .; abundance: .; v_gene: TRBV28; CDR3aa: CASSLRWIGVGTGELFF; CDR3nt: TGTGCCAGCAGTTTAAGGTGGATAGGGGTTGGCACCGGGGAGCTGTTTTTT
j_gene: TRBJ2-1; d_gene: TRBD2; abundance: once; v_gene: TRBV24-1; CDR3aa: CATSDPRGVYNEQFF; CDR3nt: TGTGCCACCAGTGATCCCCGGGGGGTATACAATGAGCAGTTCTTC
j_gene: TRBJ2-1; d_gene: .; abundance: .; v_gene: TRBV2; CDR3aa: CASIYHNEQFF; CDR3nt: TGTGCCAGCATCTACCACAATGAGCAGTTCTTC
j_gene: TRBJ2-5; d_gene: .; abundance: .; v_gene: TRBV4-1; CDR3aa: CASSQEGVGTKETQYF; CDR3nt: TGCGCCAGCAGCCAAGAGGGAGTGGGCACCAAAGAGACCCAGTACTTC
j_gene: TRBJ2-5; d_gene: TRBD1; abundance: .; v_gene: TRBV12-3/TRBV12-4; CDR3aa: CASSLALSGGETQYF; CDR3nt: TGTGCCAGCAGTTTAGCCTTATCAGGGGGAGAGACCCAGTACTTC
j_gene: TRBJ2-2; d_gene: .; abundance: .; v_gene: TRBV5-1; CDR3aa: CASRESPGELFF; CDR3nt: TGCGCCAGCAGGGAATCGCCGGGGGAGCTGTTTTTT
j_gene: TRBJ2-1; d_gene: TRBD2; abundance: .; v_gene: TRBV3-1; CDR3aa: CASSQDRGLAGKRTYNEQFF; CDR3nt: TGTGCCAGCAGCCAAGATCGGGGACTAGCGGGAAAGAGAACCTACAATGAGCAGTTCTTC
j_gene: TRBJ2-5; d_gene: .; abundance: .; v_gene: TRBV6-5; CDR3aa: CASSYGQGFQETQYF; CDR3nt: TGTGCCAGCAGTTACGGGCAGGGATTCCAAGAGACCCAGTACTTC
j_gene: TRBJ2-5; d_gene: TRBD2; abundance: .; v_gene: TRBV29-1; CDR3aa: CSSLGAGVGETQYF; CDR3nt: TGCAGCTCCCTAGGGGCGGGAGTGGGAGAGACCCAGTACTTC
j_gene: TRBJ2-3; d_gene: TRBD2; abundance: .; v_gene: TRBV29-1; CDR3aa: CSVERAGGTDTQYF; CDR3nt: TGCAGCGTTGAACGGGCGGGAGGGACAGATACGCAGTATTTT
j_gene: TRBJ1-5; d_gene: TRBD1; abundance: .; v_gene: TRBV3-1; CDR3aa: CASSLQGKPQHF; CDR3nt: TGTGCCAGCAGCCTACAGGGGAAGCCCCAGCATTTT
j_gene: TRBJ2-2; d_gene: TRBD1; abundance: .; v_gene: TRBV4-2; CDR3aa: CASSQDQGVGELFF; CDR3nt: TGTGCCAGCAGCCAAGATCAGGGGGTTGGGGAGCTGTTTTTT
j_gene: TRBJ2-7; d_gene: TRBD2; abundance: .; v_gene: TRBV13; CDR3aa: CASSSTPLPGLAGNNPTEQYF; CDR3nt: TGTGCCAGCAGCTCGACTCCGTTACCGGGACTAGCGGGGAACAATCCCACGGAGCAGTACTTC
j_gene: TRBJ2-5; d_gene: .; abundance: .; v_gene: TRBV10-2; CDR3aa: CASRKRRQETQYF; CDR3nt: TGCGCCAGCAGGAAGAGGAGACAAGAGACCCAGTACTTC